The 5 T cell receptor beta chains listed next were all sequenced from one sample in a study of T cell repertoires in cytomegalovirus infection. TCRdb re-called the reads through MiXCR, storing one row per CDR3 protein. The table records hundreds of thousands of distinct CDR3 sequences, around 10% of them present only once. Sequencing input: PBMCs. The receptors shown here come from a human donor in good health (CMV status not recorded). Some clones in this sample may be carry-over from other donors' samples.

This clonotype was seen repeatedly, ten times or more. The rearrangement uses TRBV29-1 and TRBJ1-1; D perhaps matches TRBD1 (6 bases). Germline-derived CDR1 and CDR2 are SQVTM and ANQGSEA. The CDR3 loop spans 14 amino acids. Between the trimmed V and J ends, which lost 6 bases and 4 bases, there was a span of 18 bases. CDR3 DNA sequence: TGCAGCGTAGCCACAGGGTCTGGGGGCACTGAAGCTTTCTTT. It codes for CSVATGSGGTEAFF. Combining the CDR3 with reference TRBV29-1 and TRBJ1-1 gives the whole variable domain SAVISQKPSRDICQRGTSLTIQCQVDSQVTMMFWYRQQPGQSLTLIATANQGSEATYESGFVIDKFPISRPNLTFSTLTVSNMSPEDSSIYLCSVATGSGGTEAFFGQGTRLTVV.

This clonotype was observed a handful of times. The DNA for the CDR3 is TGTGCCAGCAGCCCCCTGGGAGGGGACCGGGTGCAGTTCTTC. Protein product: CASSPLGGDRVQFF. The chain joins TRBV4-2 to TRBJ2-1, with TRBD2 matching 7 bases. Germline trimming cut 4 bases from V and 12 bases from J; bases unmatched to any gene: 12. Germline V gene sequence: CDR1 LGHNA, CDR2 YNFKEQ. CDR3 size: 14 residues.

The genes are TRBV6-2 or TRBV6-3 and TRBJ2-2, with D possibly being TRBD2 (6 bases). CDR3 length equals 16 residues. The V end was cut by 6 bases, the J end by 2 bases, with 16 bases between. Germline-derived CDR1 and CDR2 are MNHEY and SVGEGT. The CDR3 DNA reads as TGTGCCAGCAGATCCCTAGGAGGGCTTAACACCGGGGAGCTGTTTTTT. Translated: CASRSLGGLNTGELFF.

This clonotype showed up many times. V gene TRBV6-6 combines with J gene TRBJ2-3; D possibly matches TRBD1 or TRBD2 (7 bases each). This CDR3 is 14 amino acids long. Trimming pared 5 bases from V and 6 bases from J, leaving 15 bases between. Germline V gene data show CDR1 as MNHNY and CDR2 as SVGAGI (reference sequence). CDR3 protein: CASSQGGGPDTQYF. In DNA form, the CDR3 reads TGTGCCAGCAGTCAGGGGGGGGGGCCCGATACGCAGTATTTT.

The table lists this clonotype with a few counts. V usage is TRBV7-6 and J usage is TRBJ1-4; D not resolved. The CDR3 loop spans 15 amino acids. The germline CDR1 and CDR2 sequences are SGHVS and FNYEAQ. V was clipped by 1 base and J by 2 bases, with 8 bases between them. The CDR3 DNA is TGTGCCAGCAGCTTAGAACAGATGACTAATGAAAAACTGTTTTTT. Residues: CASSLEQMTNEKLFF.